The T cell receptor (beta chain) under discussion was sequenced for a study of shared clonotypes between healthy human individuals. Study-level information: Per-donor plates numbered three CD4 naive, three CD4 memory, two CD8 naive and one CD8 memory.

As to this clone: The antigen remains unidentified.

Per germline, CDR1 MDHEN and CDR2 SYDVKM. The CDR3 runs to 16 residues. V was clipped by 2 bases and J by 9 bases, with 20 bases between them. The repertoire was sequenced with immunoSEQ multiplex PCR; TCRdb's copy has only in-frame clones and lacks some. There are 2 million to 3 million clones in the sample; approximately 93% occur only once, and around 0.4% lies in the top ten. Every donor, a Caucasian adult, lived in Nashville, Tennessee. Subsets obtained from CD4+ cells comprised CD45RA+ naive and CD45RA-negative memory cells. Study findings and constraints: Clonotype sharing among the donors was expected to vary with sequencing depth.

The genes are TRBV28 and TRBJ2-1, with D possibly being TRBD1 (5 bases). Specimen: naive CD4+ T cells from PBMCs. Indicated subset: CD45RA+ positively selected. The source of this sequence is a man in his late teens or twenties in good health. Some clones in this sample may be carry-over from other donors' samples. The CDR3 here is CASSLGAKLLSSEQFF. The CDR3 DNA reads TGTGCCAGCAGTTTAGGGGCCAAGCTCCTCAGTAGTGAGCAGTTCTTC. Complete variable domain (other parts from reference TRBV28 and TRBJ2-1): DVKVTQSSRYLVKRTGEKVFLECVQDMDHENMFWYRQDPGLGLRLIYFSYDVKMKEKGDIPEGYSVSREKKERFSLILESASTNQTSMYLCASSLGAKLLSSEQFFGPGTRLTVL.